A selection of T cell receptor beta chains follows, all from one sample in a study of PD-L1 blockade in urothelial cancer. The method was immunoSEQ multiplex PCR; TCRdb's version includes in-frame clones alone and lacks a portion of them. Among tens of thousands of clones, around 90% were seen once, and the ten largest hold 1.8%. The sequenced sample was PBMCs, obtained around atezolizumab (anti-PD-L1) treatment. The receptors derive from a man over 45 with urothelial cancer. Both conserved end residues are part of each CDR3. The order of the fields is clone size, D gene, J gene, V gene, CDR3 DNA, CDR3 protein. D genes are given only for firm matches. Some rows mark clone size as missing; the rest say once, few, many or name a class of expanded clone.

size: -
D: TRBD1
J: TRBJ2-3
V: TRBV5-4
DNA: TGTGCCAGCAGCCGCCAACAGACAGGGGGTACAGATACGCAGTATTTT
CDR3: CASSRQQTGGTDTQYF

size: -
D: TRBD2
J: TRBJ2-1
V: TRBV13
DNA: TGTGCCAGCAGCTTATATGGGACTACAATCAATGAGCAGTTCTTC
CDR3: CASSLYGTTINEQFF

size: -
D: -
J: TRBJ1-3
V: TRBV12-2
DNA: TGTGCAAGTCGCGGGACAGACAACTCTGGAAACACCATATATTTT
CDR3: CASRGTDNSGNTIYF

size: -
D: TRBD2
J: TRBJ2-5
V: TRBV7-2
DNA: TGTGCCAGCAGCTTGGGAGGGCGGGAGACCCAGTACTTC
CDR3: CASSLGGRETQYF

size: -
D: TRBD1
J: TRBJ1-2
V: TRBV7-2
DNA: TGTGCCAGCAGCTTAGATCCGGGACAGCAGACTTATAACTATGGCTACACCTTC
CDR3: CASSLDPGQQTYNYGYTF

size: -
D: TRBD2
J: TRBJ2-7
V: TRBV7-9
DNA: TGTGCCAGCAGCTTAACGGGAGGACACGAGCAGTACTTC
CDR3: CASSLTGGHEQYF

size: -
D: TRBD1
J: TRBJ1-4
V: TRBV6-5
DNA: TGTGCCAGCAGTTACGCTACCGGGACAGGGATCGAAAAACTGTTTTTT
CDR3: CASSYATGTGIEKLFF

size: -
D: TRBD1
J: TRBJ2-6
V: TRBV7-3
DNA: TGTGCCAGCAGCTCCCCCCAAGGGGGCGGGGCCAACGTCCTGACTTTC
CDR3: CASSSPQGGGANVLTF

size: once
D: TRBD1
J: TRBJ2-7
V: TRBV10-3
DNA: TGTGCCATCAGTGAGTCAGCGACAGGGTTCTCCTACGAGCAGTACTTC
CDR3: CAISESATGFSYEQYF

size: -
D: -
J: TRBJ2-2
V: TRBV14
DNA: TGTGCCAGCAGCCAAGCCCAAAGAGCCGGGGAGCTGTTTTTT
CDR3: CASSQAQRAGELFF

size: -
D: TRBD2
J: TRBJ2-2
V: TRBV5-1
DNA: TGCGCCAGCAGCTCTAAGGGACTAGCGGGCACCGGGGAGCTGTTTTTT
CDR3: CASSSKGLAGTGELFF

size: -
D: TRBD2
J: TRBJ2-3
V: TRBV6-4
DNA: TGTGCCAGCGCCCGGACTAGATCGTCTAGCACAGATACGCAGTATTTT
CDR3: CASARTRSSSTDTQYF

size: -
D: -
J: TRBJ2-7
V: TRBV5-1
DNA: TGCGCCAGCAGCTTGGACGGCAGGGGCGACGAGCAGTACTTC
CDR3: CASSLDGRGDEQYF

size: -
D: -
J: TRBJ1-3
V: TRBV10-3
DNA: TGTGCCTCCGTAGACAGATTGGGTCAAGGAAACACCATATATTTT
CDR3: CASVDRLGQGNTIYF

size: -
D: -
J: TRBJ2-7
V: TRBV10-1
DNA: TGCGCCAGCAGTCGAGAGGGAAGGGCGTCCGAGCAGTACTTC
CDR3: CASSREGRASEQYF

size: -
D: -
J: TRBJ2-5
V: TRBV5-5
DNA: TGTGCCAGCAGCTTGCCAGGGAAAGAGACCCAGTACTTC
CDR3: CASSLPGKETQYF

size: -
D: TRBD1
J: TRBJ1-1
V: TRBV2
DNA: TGTGCCAGCAGTGAAACAACAGGGGGCACTGAAGCTTTCTTT
CDR3: CASSETTGGTEAFF

size: -
D: TRBD1
J: TRBJ2-7
V: TRBV7-8
DNA: TGTGCCAGCAGCCCCTTTTCTTTAGGGGGCACAACCTACGAGCAGTACTTC
CDR3: CASSPFSLGGTTYEQYF

size: -
D: TRBD2
J: TRBJ2-1
V: TRBV18
DNA: TGTGCCAGCTCACCCGTAGCGGGAGGATACAATGAGCAGTTCTTC
CDR3: CASSPVAGGYNEQFF

size: once
D: -
J: TRBJ1-6
V: TRBV19
DNA: TGTGCCAGTAAACTTTTCCTTCGTGTGTGGGTCAGGGAAAGTGAGAATTCACCCCTCCACTTT
CDR3: CASKLFLRVWVRESENSPLHF

size: -
D: -
J: TRBJ2-5
V: TRBV11-2
DNA: TGTGCCAGCAGCTTAGATCTTTGGGCGCGGGGTCAAGAGACCCAGTACTTC
CDR3: CASSLDLWARGQETQYF

size: -
D: TRBD1
J: TRBJ1-5
V: TRBV19
DNA: TGTGCCAGTAGTAGTACAGGGGAGGGCAATCAGCCCCAGCATTTT
CDR3: CASSSTGEGNQPQHF

size: -
D: -
J: TRBJ2-7
V: TRBV19
DNA: TGTGCCAGTAGTCCCCGCCCTAGGTCTGGATACGAGCAGTACTTC
CDR3: CASSPRPRSGYEQYF

size: -
D: TRBD1
J: TRBJ1-1
V: TRBV11-2
DNA: TGTGCCAGCAGCTCGACAGGGGGGATGAACACTGAAGCTTTCTTT
CDR3: CASSSTGGMNTEAFF

size: -
D: TRBD1
J: TRBJ1-2
V: TRBV7-2
DNA: TGTGCCAGCAGCTTAGGGGGGACAGGGAGCTATGGCTACACCTTC
CDR3: CASSLGGTGSYGYTF

size: -
D: TRBD2
J: TRBJ2-3
V: TRBV28
DNA: TGTGCCAGCAGTGCGACTAGCGGGATGACAGATACGCAGTATTTT
CDR3: CASSATSGMTDTQYF

size: -
D: -
J: TRBJ1-1
V: TRBV18
DNA: TGTGCCAGCTCTCAGACTATCTGGGCACAACAAAAGAACACTGAAGCTTTCTTT
CDR3: CASSQTIWAQQKNTEAFF

size: -
D: -
J: TRBJ1-5
V: TRBV28
DNA: TGTGCTTACTCCGGGGTCCACAATCAGCCCCAGCATTTT
CDR3: CAYSGVHNQPQHF

size: -
D: -
J: TRBJ1-1
V: TRBV5-1
DNA: TGCGCCAGCAGCCCGGTCGGATGGACTAACACTGAAGCTTTCTTT
CDR3: CASSPVGWTNTEAFF

size: -
D: TRBD1
J: TRBJ1-4
V: TRBV12-5
DNA: TGTGCTAGTGGTTGGGCGGGACAGGGGATCGTCCGGAATGAAAAACTGTTTTTT
CDR3: CASGWAGQGIVRNEKLFF

size: -
D: -
J: TRBJ2-5
V: TRBV10-3
DNA: TGTGCCATCGGCGGGATGGGCGAGACCCAGTACTTC
CDR3: CAIGGMGETQYF

size: -
D: TRBD2
J: TRBJ2-5
V: TRBV5-1
DNA: TGCGCCAGCAGCTTTCAGGGAGGGGCACCAGAGACCCAGTACTTC
CDR3: CASSFQGGAPETQYF

size: -
D: TRBD2
J: TRBJ2-7
V: TRBV6-5
DNA: TGTGCCAGCAGTCAAGGACTAGTCTACGAGCAGTACTTC
CDR3: CASSQGLVYEQYF

size: few
D: -
J: TRBJ1-2
V: TRBV5-4
DNA: TGTGCCAGCAGTCCTAGGTCGTCCTACTATGGCTACACCTTC
CDR3: CASSPRSSYYGYTF

size: -
D: -
J: TRBJ2-1
V: TRBV27
DNA: TGTGCCAGCAGTTTGAAGGACTTACGCAATGAGCAGTTCTTC
CDR3: CASSLKDLRNEQFF

size: -
D: TRBD2
J: TRBJ2-2
V: TRBV28
DNA: TGTGCCAGCAGGGGACTAGCGGGAGGTATGGGGACCGGGGAGCTGTTTTTT
CDR3: CASRGLAGGMGTGELFF

size: -
D: -
J: TRBJ2-2
V: TRBV9
DNA: TGTGCCAGCAGCGTTCGGTCGGGGTCCAACACCGGGGAGCTGTTTTTT
CDR3: CASSVRSGSNTGELFF

size: few
D: -
J: TRBJ1-3
V: TRBV9
DNA: TGTGCCAGCAGCCCCTGGTCGGCTGGAAACACCATATATTTT
CDR3: CASSPWSAGNTIYF

size: -
D: -
J: TRBJ2-3
V: TRBV14
DNA: TGTGCCAGCAGCCAAGTTGCCAGTTGGACAGATACGCAGTATTTT
CDR3: CASSQVASWTDTQYF

size: -
D: -
J: TRBJ2-1
V: TRBV6-6
DNA: TGTGCCACGAACAGGGAAGTCTCCTACAATGAGCAGTTCTTC
CDR3: CATNREVSYNEQFF

size: -
D: -
J: TRBJ2-3
V: TRBV14
DNA: TGTGCCAGCAGCCCCCTGAGTAAATTCAGCACAGATACGCAGTATTTT
CDR3: CASSPLSKFSTDTQYF

size: -
D: -
J: TRBJ1-5
V: TRBV30
DNA: TGTGCCTGGAGGTCGGGACAACCCAATCAGCCCCAGCATTTT
CDR3: CAWRSGQPNQPQHF

size: -
D: TRBD1
J: TRBJ1-5
V: TRBV19
DNA: TGTGCCAGTAGTAAAACAGGGGGCAATCAGCCCCAGCATTTT
CDR3: CASSKTGGNQPQHF

size: -
D: TRBD2
J: TRBJ2-1
V: TRBV5-4
DNA: TGTGCCAGCAGTAGCGGGACTAGGAGGCCGGGGAATGAGCAGTTCTTC
CDR3: CASSSGTRRPGNEQFF

size: -
D: -
J: TRBJ2-1
V: TRBV10-3
DNA: TGTGCCATCAGTGTCTACAAAGAGGGTGAGCAGTTCTTC
CDR3: CAISVYKEGEQFF

size: -
D: -
J: TRBJ2-7
V: TRBV7-9
DNA: TGTGCCAGCAGCTTAAGTCGGCGGTACGGAGGGGACGAGCAGTACTTC
CDR3: CASSLSRRYGGDEQYF

size: -
D: -
J: TRBJ2-5
V: TRBV30
DNA: TGTGCCTGGTCTCCTAGTGAGACCCAGTACTTC
CDR3: CAWSPSETQYF

size: -
D: -
J: TRBJ1-2
V: TRBV4-1
DNA: TGCGCCAGCAGCCAAGAGACCGGGGGGAGCTATGGCTACACCTTC
CDR3: CASSQETGGSYGYTF

size: -
D: TRBD2
J: TRBJ2-3
V: TRBV5-4
DNA: TGTGCCAGCAGCACAGAGGTAGCGGGGGGTCACACAGATACGCAGTATTTT
CDR3: CASSTEVAGGHTDTQYF

size: -
D: TRBD2
J: TRBJ2-3
V: TRBV5-1
DNA: TGCGCCAGCAGCCCTACCCCGGGGGGGCGGACAGATACGCAGTATTTT
CDR3: CASSPTPGGRTDTQYF

size: -
D: TRBD1
J: TRBJ2-7
V: TRBV27
DNA: TGTGCCAGCAGGATCGCATTCGGGACAGGCGCCTACGAGCAGTACTTC
CDR3: CASRIAFGTGAYEQYF

size: -
D: TRBD1
J: TRBJ2-7
V: TRBV7-9
DNA: TGTGCCAGCAGCCCGAGATGGGACAGGAGTTCCTACGAGCAGTACTTC
CDR3: CASSPRWDRSSYEQYF

size: -
D: TRBD2
J: TRBJ2-1
V: TRBV29-1
DNA: TGCAGCGTTGAAGGGGGGACTAGCGGGGGGGCAAATGAGCAGTTCTTC
CDR3: CSVEGGTSGGANEQFF

size: -
D: TRBD1
J: TRBJ2-7
V: TRBV27
DNA: TGTGCCAGCAGTTCCCGGGACAGCTCCTACGAGCAGTACTTT
CDR3: CASSSRDSSYEQYF

size: -
D: TRBD1
J: TRBJ2-1
V: TRBV5-4
DNA: TGTGCCAGCAGCCCGGGACAGGGGGGTTTTGGCGAGCAGTTCTTC
CDR3: CASSPGQGGFGEQFF

size: -
D: TRBD2
J: TRBJ2-3
V: TRBV30
DNA: TGTGCCTGGAGTAAGGGACTAGCGGGGGACACAGATACGCAGTATTTT
CDR3: CAWSKGLAGDTDTQYF

size: -
D: -
J: TRBJ2-5
V: TRBV25-1
DNA: TGTGCCAGCAAAAGGGGTGCCCAAGAGACCCAGTACTTC
CDR3: CASKRGAQETQYF